This is a list of T cell receptor beta chains from one sample in a study of T cells in lung cancer brain metastases. Measured with immunoSEQ multiplex PCR; TCRdb has only the in-frame clones, and not every one. The sample has 3,000 to 4,000 clones; 91% are singletons. The sequencing input was tumor tissue from the primary lung tumor. The receptors derive from a man between 65 and 80 years old with non-small cell lung cancer. Each CDR3 is given with its conserved first and last residue. D genes are given only for firm matches. Clone size, where shown, is once, few, many, or a class for clones that have expanded.

size: -
J: TRBJ2-7
length: 14
V: TRBV7-2
D: -
DNA: TGTGCCAGCAGCCTTACTGGGGGTTTGGGTGAGCAGTACTTC
CDR3: CASSLTGGLGEQYF

size: -
J: TRBJ2-1
length: 15
V: TRBV14
D: -
DNA: TGTGCCAGCAGCCATTGGACTACCTCCTACAATGAGCAGTTCTTC
CDR3: CASSHWTTSYNEQFF

size: -
J: TRBJ2-1
length: 15
V: TRBV4-3
D: -
DNA: TGCGCCAGCAGCCAAGATGGGACCCACTACAATGAGCAGTTCTTC
CDR3: CASSQDGTHYNEQFF

size: -
J: TRBJ2-3
length: 14
V: TRBV11-2
D: -
DNA: TGTGCCAGCAGCTTGACAGGCTTCACAGATACGCAGTATTTT
CDR3: CASSLTGFTDTQYF

size: once
J: TRBJ2-7
length: 17
V: TRBV7-9
D: TRBD1
DNA: TGTGCCAGCAGCTCGAGAACCGCCGGGACAGGGCGCCAGGAGCAGTACTTC
CDR3: CASSSRTAGTGRQEQYF

size: once
J: TRBJ2-3
length: 12
V: TRBV29-1
D: -
DNA: TGCAGCGTGCTTAGTCAGCTTCACGCGCAGTATTTT
CDR3: CSVLSQLHAQYF

size: -
J: TRBJ1-5
length: 16
V: TRBV19
D: TRBD1
DNA: TGTGCCAGTAGTATTAGGGGACAGGGGGCGAATCAGCCCCAGCATTTT
CDR3: CASSIRGQGANQPQHF

size: -
J: TRBJ2-2
length: 15
V: TRBV10-3
D: -
DNA: TGTGCCATCAGTGAGAGATCGATTGGAACCGGGGAGCTGTTTTTT
CDR3: CAISERSIGTGELFF

size: -
J: TRBJ2-7
length: 13
V: TRBV19
D: -
DNA: TGTGCCAGTAGTCCCCGGGGAACCTACGAGCAGTACTTC
CDR3: CASSPRGTYEQYF

size: -
J: TRBJ2-2
length: 15
V: TRBV4-2
D: -
DNA: TGTGCCAGCAGCCGCTTTAGGGGGGATGACGGGGAGCTGTTTTTT
CDR3: CASSRFRGDDGELFF

size: -
J: TRBJ1-1
length: 12
V: TRBV30
D: -
DNA: TGTGCCTGGAGGGGACAAGCGACTGAAGCTTTCTTT
CDR3: CAWRGQATEAFF

size: once
J: TRBJ2-7
length: 17
V: TRBV5-1
D: TRBD2
DNA: TGCGCCAGCAGCTTGGGTCTAGCGGGGGGCCTATCCTACGAGCAGTACTTC
CDR3: CASSLGLAGGLSYEQYF

size: -
J: TRBJ1-5
length: 19
V: TRBV12-2
D: -
DNA: TGTGCAAGTCGTCTAGCCGGAAGGAGGCAGAGGTATAGCAATCAGCCCCAGCATTTT
CDR3: CASRLAGRRQRYSNQPQHF

size: -
J: TRBJ1-4
length: 13
V: TRBV10-1
D: -
DNA: TGCGCCAGCATGGCAGGGAAAGGGGAAAAACTGTTTTTT
CDR3: CASMAGKGEKLFF

size: -
J: TRBJ1-1
length: 11
V: TRBV11-2
D: -
DNA: TGTGCCAGCAGCTTAAACACTGAAGCTTTCTTT
CDR3: CASSLNTEAFF

size: -
J: TRBJ2-7
length: 14
V: TRBV19
D: -
DNA: TGTGCCAGTAGTGGCGGAATCTCGGCGGTAGGGCAGTACTTC
CDR3: CASSGGISAVGQYF

size: -
J: TRBJ1-1
length: 14
V: TRBV28
D: TRBD1
DNA: TGTGCCAGCAGCTATCAGGGGGCGGACACTGAAGCTTTCTTT
CDR3: CASSYQGADTEAFF

size: once
J: TRBJ1-5
length: 15
V: TRBV19
D: -
DNA: TGTGCCAGCCGGGACCTTCTCGGAAGCAATCAGCTCCAGCATTTT
CDR3: CASRDLLGSNQLQHF

size: -
J: TRBJ2-5
length: 17
V: TRBV18
D: -
DNA: TGTGCCAGCTCACGGGATAGTTTGGGGACACCGGACTCCATCGAGTACTTC
CDR3: CASSRDSLGTPDSIEYF

size: -
J: TRBJ2-7
length: 13
V: TRBV7-9
D: TRBD1
DNA: TGTGCCAGCATGGGACAGGGAGGCTACGAGCAGTACTTC
CDR3: CASMGQGGYEQYF

size: -
J: TRBJ1-6
length: 18
V: TRBV5-1
D: TRBD1
DNA: TGCGCCAGCAGCTTGGGCACCGGGACAGGATCGTTCAATTCACCCCTCCACTTT
CDR3: CASSLGTGTGSFNSPLHF

size: -
J: TRBJ1-3
length: 16
V: TRBV6-5
D: -
DNA: TGTGCCAGCAGTTACTCCCTTCCCGTCTCTGGAAACACCATATATTTT
CDR3: CASSYSLPVSGNTIYF

size: -
J: TRBJ2-7
length: 15
V: TRBV15
D: -
DNA: TGTGCCACCAGCAGAGAAACGGGTTCGACCTACGAGCAGTACTTC
CDR3: CATSRETGSTYEQYF

size: -
J: TRBJ1-1
length: 13
V: TRBV18
D: TRBD1
DNA: TGTGCCAGCTCACCAAGGGACAGCACTGAAGCTTTCTTT
CDR3: CASSPRDSTEAFF

size: -
J: TRBJ1-5
length: 14
V: TRBV2
D: -
DNA: TGTGCCAGCAGTGACAGGACATCCTATCAGCCCCAGCATTTT
CDR3: CASSDRTSYQPQHF

size: -
J: TRBJ2-3
length: 15
V: TRBV6-4
D: -
DNA: TGTGCCAGCAGTGCCGGCGGGGTAGGGACAGATACGCAGTATTTT
CDR3: CASSAGGVGTDTQYF

size: -
J: TRBJ2-2
length: 15
V: TRBV5-4
D: -
DNA: TGTGCCAGCAGCCCAGGGGAGTGGAACACCGGGGAGCTGTTTTTT
CDR3: CASSPGEWNTGELFF

size: -
J: TRBJ2-7
length: 13
V: TRBV5-6
D: -
DNA: TGTGCCAGCAGCTTGGGCTCCCTTTACGAACAGTACTTC
CDR3: CASSLGSLYEQYF

size: -
J: TRBJ1-5
length: 15
V: TRBV18
D: -
DNA: TGTGCCAGCTCACCCCCGGGACCGAGCAATCAGCCCCAGCATTTT
CDR3: CASSPPGPSNQPQHF

size: -
J: TRBJ2-2
length: 16
V: TRBV10-3
D: -
DNA: TGTGCCATCAGTGAGGTAATCTCGGGGGCCACCGGGGAGCTGTTTTTT
CDR3: CAISEVISGATGELFF

size: once
J: TRBJ2-3
length: 16
V: TRBV5-4
D: TRBD2
DNA: TGTGCCAGCAGCTTTGAGTTAGCGGGGGGCGGGGATACGCAGTATTTT
CDR3: CASSFELAGGGDTQYF

size: -
J: TRBJ2-5
length: 15
V: TRBV28
D: -
DNA: TGTGCCAGCAGTTTATGGGGGGGCGCTTGGGAGACCCAGTACTTC
CDR3: CASSLWGGAWETQYF

size: -
J: TRBJ2-2
length: 14
V: TRBV29-1
D: -
DNA: TGCAGCGTAGACAGGGACTCGAACACCGGGGAGCTGTTTTTT
CDR3: CSVDRDSNTGELFF

size: -
J: TRBJ2-7
length: 15
V: TRBV28
D: TRBD2
DNA: TGTGCCAGCAGCTCACCCCGACTAGCGGGAGCCGAACAGTACTTC
CDR3: CASSSPRLAGAEQYF

size: -
J: TRBJ1-2
length: 14
V: TRBV6-1
D: -
DNA: TGTGCCAGCAGTGAAGCCTTACAGGGAGGCGGCTACACCTTC
CDR3: CASSEALQGGGYTF

size: -
J: TRBJ1-2
length: 16
V: TRBV15
D: -
DNA: TGTGCCACCAACAGAGATGGAGCAGCAACTAACTATGGCTACACCTTC
CDR3: CATNRDGAATNYGYTF

size: once
J: TRBJ1-2
length: 15
V: TRBV4-2
D: -
DNA: TGTGCCAGCAGCCACTGGATTGGGGATCCCTATGGCTACACCTTC
CDR3: CASSHWIGDPYGYTF